This T cell receptor beta chain was documented in a study of blood T cell repertoires in COVID-19 (dated by TCRdb to the early 2020s). General notes on the study: The collaborator samples originated in the United States, Italy and Spain and spanned the acute and convalescent phases of COVID-19. The samples were drawn from two sources: the first 160 participants of the ongoing ImmuneRACE study, and over 950 subjects contributed by 6 global collaborators. A de-identified subject ID, COVID-19 status, age in years and sex were almost always included in the sample metadata. Where available, HLA class I and class II types were obtained from metadata supplied by the sample provider rather than from assay-based typing. Subjects who had been exposed to COVID-19, were actively infected with it, or had recovered from it provided the deeply sampled blood TCRbeta repertoires that made up the dataset. The repertoires were released in a freely available public database meant as a resource for research on the immune response to SARS-CoV-2. The material from the prospective study consisted of cDNA or gDNA derived from T cells, B-cell-depleted T cells, or PBMCs. Results and caveats for the whole study, not just this receptor: How much clinical and demographic metadata was included differed by source and by participant, and the metadata was provided uncurated.

From the cysteine up to the phenylalanine, the CDR3 has a length of 14 residues. The read is trimmed to its CDR3 DNA, 42 bases read in frame from base 1. CDR1 and CDR2 were assigned from the germline V gene as SGHDT and YYEEEE. From V the trimming removes 6 bases and from J it removes 5 bases, while the gene matches leave 5 bases of the junction unaccounted for. Worth noting for this clone: Its antigen is currently not known. Per-base quality was not reported, and no clone a single base away is much larger than it.

TCRbeta CDR3 regions were amplified from genomic DNA by means of the immunoSEQ Assay, a bias-controlled multiplex PCR. The authors processed their data as follows. Nucleated cell counts per sample were estimated from amplification of reference gene primers within the assay. To quantify the absolute abundance of each unique TCRbeta CDR3 rearrangement, sequence reads were collapsed and filtered. For each sample, productive Simpson clonality was calculated as the square root of Simpson's diversity index across productive rearrangements. TCRdb limited this immuneACCESS table to in-frame rearrangements with V and J called. A share of clones is missing; checked studies link under half to unresolved V genes, and the rest is unexplained. D and trimming come from the DNA, and the V and J calls and clone size come from that table. A total of about 350,000 clones appear in this sample, roughly 87% of them only once. The ten largest clones take up 3.5% to 4% of the sample.

At one collaborating source in Seattle, patients were enrolled during active infection and were followed longitudinally through the course of disease. Each collaborating institution followed its own protocols to collect whole blood in K2EDTA tubes. For TCRbeta analysis, collaborator samples were shipped as frozen whole blood, as isolated PBMCs, or as DNA extracted from either sample type. Specimen: peripheral blood. The TCR originated in a woman in her fifties or sixties with COVID-19, enrolled during active disease. The chain is assembled from TRBV5-6 and TRBJ2-1, with TRBD2 identical over 10 junction bases. The bases are TGTGCCAGCAACTTAGCGGGGGGAAACAATGAGCAGTTCTTC. Its translation reads: CASNLAGGNNEQFF. The entire variable domain, with the stretches around the CDR3 drawn from the reference TRBV5-6 and TRBJ2-1 proteins, is DAGVTQSPTHLIKTRGQQVTLRCSPKSGHDTVSWYQQALGQGPQFIFQYYEEEERQRGNFPDRFSGHQFPNYSSELNVNALLLGDSALYLCASNLAGGNNEQFFGPGTRLTVL.